Listed below are T cell receptor beta chains from one sample, sequenced in a study of OX40 agonist ivuxolimab in advanced cancers. Here immunoSEQ multiplex PCR was the method, and the copy in TCRdb shows in-frame clones only, minus some. The sample shows 40,000 to 50,000 clones, around four fifths of them seen only once. The material was CD4+ or CD8+ T cells sorted from blood, obtained in a trial of the OX40 agonist ivuxolimab. All receptors come from an adult with an advanced solid tumor such as melanoma, head and neck, liver or kidney cancer. Each CDR3 is given with its conserved first and last residue. A D gene is named only where the DNA matches it firmly. The size entry is marked missing in some rows and otherwise reads once, few, many or a size class.

>.|TRBJ1-1|TRBV28|.
CASCGASRQFMNTEAFF
TGTGCCAGTTGTGGGGCGTCTCGACAGTTCATGAACACTGAAGCTTTCTTT
>.|TRBJ2-1|TRBV7-2|.
CASSLDTSSDNEQFF
TGTGCCAGCAGCTTAGATACCTCTAGCGACAATGAGCAGTTCTTC
>.|TRBJ1-1|TRBV6-5|.
CASSPNSWRTEAFF
TGTGCCAGCAGCCCTAATTCTTGGAGGACTGAAGCTTTCTTT
>.|TRBJ2-5|TRBV5-6|TRBD1
CASSDRDRGLKETQYF
TGTGCCAGCAGCGACCGGGACAGGGGGCTTAAAGAGACCCAGTACTTC
>.|TRBJ1-5|TRBV15|TRBD1
CATSRDRDNQPQHF
TGTGCCACCAGCAGGGACAGGGATAATCAGCCCCAGCATTTT
>.|TRBJ2-7|TRBV7-6|TRBD2
CASSLSVLAGQYEQYF
TGTGCCAGCAGCTTGTCGGTCCTAGCGGGGCAGTACGAGCAGTACTTC
>.|TRBJ2-5|TRBV7-2|TRBD2
CASSPTVRLAGEGETQYF
TGTGCCAGCAGTCCTACGGTCCGACTAGCGGGCGAGGGGGAGACCCAGTACTTC
>.|TRBJ2-7|TRBV11-3|.
CASSLDRGNEQYF
TGTGCCAGCAGCTTAGATCGGGGAAACGAGCAGTACTTC
>.|TRBJ1-1|TRBV5-1|.
CASSSGRNTEAFF
TGCGCCAGCAGCTCGGGGAGGAACACTGAAGCTTTCTTT
>.|TRBJ1-6|TRBV7-9|.
CASSSGLQGSPLHF
TGTGCCAGCAGCTCTGGCCTCCAGGGATCACCCCTCCACTTT
>.|TRBJ2-3|TRBV5-1|.
CASSPIPGPADTQYF
TGCGCCAGCAGCCCCATACCAGGGCCGGCTGATACGCAGTATTTT
>.|TRBJ2-3|TRBV30|.
CAWSWGRTDTQYF
TGTGCCTGGAGTTGGGGACGCACAGATACGCAGTATTTT
>once|TRBJ1-2|TRBV6-5|.
CASSRLRGGDGYTF
TGTGCCAGCAGCCGTCTGAGGGGGGGGGATGGCTACACCTTC
>.|TRBJ1-4|TRBV7-6|.
CASSSYRGPSTNEKLFF
TGTGCCAGCAGCTCGTATCGGGGACCCTCAACTAATGAAAAACTGTTTTTT
>.|TRBJ1-3|TRBV18|.
CASSEGLGNTIYF
TGTGCCAGCTCAGAGGGCCTTGGAAACACCATATATTTT
>.|TRBJ2-2|TRBV6-5|TRBD1
CASRDRGQPGELFF
TGTGCCAGCAGGGACAGGGGGCAGCCCGGGGAGCTGTTTTTT